Here is one TCR beta chain with its context. Its antigen is as yet unknown. This sample is drawn from a study of lymphopenia after photon versus proton radiotherapy. Assay used: immunoSEQ multiplex PCR; TCRdb lists only in-frame clones, some missing. The profile shows approximately 62,000 clones, less than 85% of them singletons. Germline CDR1 MNHEY, CDR2 SMNVEV (reference sequence). V was pared by 2 bases and J by 5 bases, with 4 bases of the junction left unmatched. The CDR3 totals 14 residues. General study findings and limits: Authors raise, but do not show, better survival with proton therapy. A bigger post-nadir fall in TCR diversity correlated inversely with survival time in deceased patients.

The input for sequencing was peripheral blood, taken from a patient treated with proton-based radiotherapy. The rearrangement uses TRBV27 and TRBJ2-7, with TRBD1 matching 9 bases. This TCR derives from a man aged 60 to 69 with pancreatic cancer. The CDR3 sequence: CASSLGDRAHEQYF. Written as DNA, the CDR3 is TGTGCCAGCAGTTTAGGGGACAGGGCCCACGAGCAGTACTTC.